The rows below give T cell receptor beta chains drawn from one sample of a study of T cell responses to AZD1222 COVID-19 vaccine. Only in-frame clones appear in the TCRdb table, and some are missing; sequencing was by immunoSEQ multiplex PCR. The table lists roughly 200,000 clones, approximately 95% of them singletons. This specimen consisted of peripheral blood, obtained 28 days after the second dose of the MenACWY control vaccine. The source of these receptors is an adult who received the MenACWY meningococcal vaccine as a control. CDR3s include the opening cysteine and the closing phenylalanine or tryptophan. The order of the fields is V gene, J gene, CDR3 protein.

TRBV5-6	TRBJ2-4	CASSLAGLAKNIQYF
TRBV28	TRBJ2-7	CASTTGVSYEQYF
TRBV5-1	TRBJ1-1	CASSLPGTEAFF
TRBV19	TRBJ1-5	CASSFTGVSNQPQHF
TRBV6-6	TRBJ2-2	CASRVSGGANTGELFF
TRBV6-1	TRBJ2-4	CASSVMRGQELAKNIQYF
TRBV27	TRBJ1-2	CASSLQGSNYGYTF
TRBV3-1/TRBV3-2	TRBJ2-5	CASSQASGGQETQYF
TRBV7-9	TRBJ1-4	CASSFTQTTNEKLFF
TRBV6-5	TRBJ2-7	CASSYSTGGVYEQYF
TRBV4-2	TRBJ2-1	CASSQALAGVNEQFF
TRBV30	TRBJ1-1	CAWTRDRGTEAFF
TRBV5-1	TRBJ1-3	CASSREGLSGNTIYF
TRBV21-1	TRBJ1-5	CASSRKLGQGASEGQPQHF
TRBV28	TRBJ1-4	CASSSRVQTGEKLFF
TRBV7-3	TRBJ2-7	CASSPGTGNGEQYF
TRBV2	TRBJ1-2	CASSPGQGIYGYTF
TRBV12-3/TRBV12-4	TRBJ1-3	CASAGGYGNTIYF
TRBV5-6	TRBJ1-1	CASSLMGPVNTEAFF
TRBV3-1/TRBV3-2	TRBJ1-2	CASSQDSSRVVSYTF
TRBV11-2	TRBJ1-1	CASSLWMEAFF
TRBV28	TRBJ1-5	CASSLYNQPQHF
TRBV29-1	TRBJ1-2	CSVGGGYTF
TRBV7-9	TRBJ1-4	CASSSPRGARSEKLFF
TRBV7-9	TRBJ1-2	CASSPQGSGYGYTF
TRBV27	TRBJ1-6	CASSLSNSFGNSPLHF
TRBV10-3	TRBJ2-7	CAISGIGGYEQYF
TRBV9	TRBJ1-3	CASSGGQGRNGNTIYF
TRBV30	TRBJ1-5	CAWTPTGLSNQPQHF